The 16 T cell receptor beta chains given below trace back to one sample, sequenced in a study of blood T cell repertoires in COVID-19. Some clones are missing from TCRdb's copy, which holds only in-frame ones; the method was immunoSEQ multiplex PCR. Of more than 90,000 clones detected, approximately 86% appear once; the ten largest clones hold 4% to 5%. The sample was peripheral blood. The receptors originated from a man between 35 and 55 years old with acute or convalescent COVID-19.

The chain links TRBV7-3 to TRBJ2-1; 10 nucleotides match TRBD2. Trimming at V came to 5 bases and at J to 2 bases, leaving 3 bases not matched to a gene. Germline CDR1 reads SGHTA; CDR2 reads FQGTGA. This CDR3 is 15 amino acids long. CDR3: CASSVGTSAYNEQFF. CDR3 DNA: TGTGCCAGCAGCGTCGGGACTAGCGCCTACAATGAGCAGTTCTTC.

The chain has TRBV2 and TRBJ1-5; TRBD1 agrees at 7 bases. The CDR3 is 15 residues long. The J segment lost 6 bases and the V segment lost 0 bases, leaving 5 bases of the junction unmatched. Germline V CDR1 and CDR2: SNHLY, FYNNEI. In nucleotides, the CDR3 is TGTGCCAGCAGTGAAGCGACGGCAGGGGGTCAGCCCCAGCATTTT. It codes for CASSEATAGGQPQHF.

The CDR3 region has the DNA TGTGCCTGGGGGAGGATGAGACAGGGGATCGGAGCGAACTATGGCTACACCTTC. It codes for CAWGRMRQGIGANYGYTF. V usage is TRBV30 and J usage is TRBJ1-2, with TRBD1 matching 8 bases. The CDR3 contains 18 residues. The junction had 19 bases not matched to a gene; V was cut back by 5 bases and J by 2 bases. The germline CDR1 and CDR2 sequences are GTSNPN and SVGIG (reference sequence).

V usage is TRBV14 and J usage is TRBJ1-1; no clear D gene. Germline V CDR1 and CDR2: SGHDN, FVKESK. This CDR3 contains 14 residues. Trimming removed 2 bases at V and 0 bases at J, with 7 bases between. The CDR3 region has the DNA TGTGCCAGCAGCCAATACGGGATGAACACTGAAGCTTTCTTT. This codes for CASSQYGMNTEAFF.

This chain joins TRBV27 and TRBJ1-2; D remains unclear. The CDR3 has 15 amino acids. CDR1 and CDR2 from the germline V gene are MNHEY and SMNVEV (reference sequence). Trimming took 5 bases from V and 0 from J, leaving 13 bases between them. The CDR3, as DNA: TGTGCCAGCAGTCCGCCCACTCGGGCTAACTATGGCTACACCTTC. Protein: CASSPPTRANYGYTF.

V gene TRBV29-1 combines with J gene TRBJ2-3; tentative D call: TRBD2 (6 bases). The CDR3 totals 13 residues. V was shortened by 7 bases and J by 1 base, with 12 bases between the two germline ends. CDR1 SQVTM and CDR2 ANQGSEA come from the germline V gene. The CDR3 DNA follows: TGCAGCGCCCATCCGGGGGGCACAGATACGCAGTATTTT. It is translated as CSAHPGGTDTQYF.

The chain has TRBV6-5 and TRBJ1-1, with 12 bases lining up with TRBD1. The CDR3 sequence is 14 residues long. Germline values: CDR1 MNHEY, CDR2 SVGAGI. CDR3 sequence reads: CASNPGQGATEAFF. The CDR3 DNA reads as TGTGCTTCCAATCCGGGACAGGGGGCCACTGAAGCTTTCTTT.

This chain uses TRBV6-5 with TRBJ1-3; D is unresolved. Per germline, CDR1 MNHEY and CDR2 SVGAGI. The CDR3 is 15 amino acids. The V and J ends lost 7 bases and 0 bases respectively, with 13 bases between them. Here the CDR3 reads CASTGGSYSGNTIYF. CDR3 nucleotide sequence: TGTGCCAGCACCGGCGGCTCCTACTCTGGAAACACCATATATTTT.

The gene calls are TRBV19 and TRBJ2-4; 8 bases align to TRBD1. The germline V gene has CDR1 LNHDA and CDR2 SQIVND (reference sequence). CDR3 size: 15 residues. V was pared by 9 bases and J by 1 base, with 8 bases of the junction left unmatched. CDR3 nucleotides: TGTGCCAGCCAACCTCAGGGGGCGGCCAAAAACATTCAGTACTTC. This sequence encodes CASQPQGAAKNIQYF.

The J gene is TRBJ1-4, the V gene TRBV19; a possible D gene is TRBD1 (5 bases). V was cut by 4 bases and J by 3 bases, with 15 bases left in between. This CDR3 has 16 residues. Per germline, CDR1 LNHDA and CDR2 SQIVND (reference sequence). This CDR3 is CASSKGLGAANEKLFF. CDR3 in DNA: TGTGCCAGTAGTAAAGGGCTTGGGGCGGCTAATGAAAAACTGTTTTTT.

The chain joins TRBV27 to TRBJ2-1; D is possibly TRBD2 (5 bases). The germline gives CDR1 MNHEY, CDR2 SMNVEV (reference sequence). Trimming took off 6 bases at V and 9 bases at J, with 21 bases between the two ends. The CDR3 runs 15 residues. This chain's CDR3 is CASRTRIVEGGEQFF. The CDR3 coding sequence is TGTGCCAGCAGGACTCGGATTGTGGAAGGAGGTGAGCAGTTCTTC.

The J gene is TRBJ2-5, the V gene TRBV5-1, with 9 positions matching TRBD1. CDR1 and CDR2 from the germline V gene are SGHRS and YFSETQ. The CDR3 length is 14 residues. The V segment lost 4 bases and the J segment 5 bases; nucleotides outside the gene matches: 6. CDR3 protein: CASSERQGGETQYF. DNA for the CDR3: TGCGCCAGCAGCGAGCGACAGGGGGGGGAGACCCAGTACTTC.

The chain couples TRBV6-2 or TRBV6-3 to TRBJ1-2, with unresolved D. V was cut by 5 bases and J by 8 bases, with 12 bases left in between. In germline, CDR1 is MNHEY, CDR2 SVGEGT. The CDR3 length is 12 residues. CDR3 in DNA: TGTGCCAGCAGTCACCGCAGCGCAGGCTACACCTTC. Translated, it gives CASSHRSAGYTF.

This chain links TRBV6-5 with TRBJ1-4; tentative D call: TRBD1 (6 bases). The CDR3 consists of 12 residues. Trimming removed 6 bases from V and 8 bases from J, with 10 bases in between. Germline V CDR1 and CDR2: MNHEY, SVGAGI. Here the CDR3 reads CASRGGEEKLFF. The CDR3 region has the DNA TGTGCCAGCAGAGGGGGGGAAGAAAAACTGTTTTTT.

This clone came up once. The chain uses TRBV9 and TRBJ1-1, with TRBD1 matching over 7 bases. Germline-derived CDR1 and CDR2 are SGDLS and YYNGEE. The V and J ends lost 3 bases and 3 bases, in that order; junction bases with no gene match: 2. This CDR3 comprises 13 residues. CDR3 sequence: CASSGQGHTEAFF. CDR3 DNA sequence: TGTGCCAGCAGCGGACAGGGTCACACTGAAGCTTTCTTT.

In its sample, this clone was seen once. The chain couples TRBV6-5 to TRBJ2-7; 7 bases are shared with TRBD2. Trimming took 5 bases from V and 4 from J; bases not matched to a gene: 5. The CDR3 consists of 13 residues. From germline, CDR1 is MNHEY and CDR2 SVGAGI. As DNA, the CDR3 is TGTGCCAGCAGTACGACTAGCCTTTACGAGCAGTACTTC. It is translated as CASSTTSLYEQYF.